This entry features one TCR beta chain sequence. No antigen is known for it. This sample stems from a study of T cells after yellow fever vaccination. They built TCR cDNA with 5'RACE template switching, a step that put in a universal primer site and UMIs. Via MiXCR, TCRdb re-called the 5' RACE reads, giving one row per CDR3 protein. Here the sample spans 300,000 to 350,000 distinct CDR3 sequences, about 10% being singletons. V shed 0 bases and J shed 4 bases, with 9 bases lying between them. Germline V CDR1 and CDR2: LGHNA, YSLEER. This CDR3 region has 14 residues. Study outcomes and limitations: CD4 and CD8 compartments shared a small share of clonotypes. The booster response re-showed most primary clones: around 96% CD4, around 90% CD8. Sorted repertoires could include abundant contaminating clonotypes from bulk cells.

The TCR originated in a young man who received the YFV17D yellow fever vaccine. The sample was CD4+ T cells sorted from PBMCs, taken 45 days after the yellow fever booster vaccination. The V call is TRBV4-3, the J call TRBJ1-2; no definite D call. The chain's CDR3 is CASSQDRWSYGYTF. As DNA, the CDR3 is TGCGCCAGCAGCCAAGATCGGTGGAGCTATGGCTACACCTTC.